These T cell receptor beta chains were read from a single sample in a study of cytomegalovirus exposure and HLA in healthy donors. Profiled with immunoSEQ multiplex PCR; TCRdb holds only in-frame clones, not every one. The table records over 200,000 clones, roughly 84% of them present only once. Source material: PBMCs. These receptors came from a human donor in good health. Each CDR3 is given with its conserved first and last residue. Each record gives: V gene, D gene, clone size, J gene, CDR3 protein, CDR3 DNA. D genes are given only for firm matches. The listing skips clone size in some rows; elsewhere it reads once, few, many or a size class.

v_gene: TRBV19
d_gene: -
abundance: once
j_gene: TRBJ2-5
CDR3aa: CASSSYPRETQYF
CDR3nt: TGTGCCAGTAGCTCCTACCCTAGAGAGACCCAGTACTTC

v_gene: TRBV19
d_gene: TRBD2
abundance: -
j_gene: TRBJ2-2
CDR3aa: CASKLAVNTGELFF
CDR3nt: TGTGCCAGTAAACTAGCGGTGAACACCGGGGAGCTGTTTTTT

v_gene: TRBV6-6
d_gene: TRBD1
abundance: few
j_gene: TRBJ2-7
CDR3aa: CASSYFGGQGPYEQYF
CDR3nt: TGTGCCAGCAGTTACTTTGGGGGACAGGGACCCTACGAGCAGTACTTC

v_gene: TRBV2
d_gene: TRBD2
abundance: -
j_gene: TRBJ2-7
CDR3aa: CASNDGRSYEQYF
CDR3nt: TGTGCCAGCAATGACGGGAGGTCGTACGAGCAGTACTTC

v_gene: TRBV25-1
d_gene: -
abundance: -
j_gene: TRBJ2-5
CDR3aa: CASSEYSRGQEQETQYF
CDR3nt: TGTGCCAGCAGTGAATATAGTAGGGGTCAGGAACAAGAGACCCAGTACTTC

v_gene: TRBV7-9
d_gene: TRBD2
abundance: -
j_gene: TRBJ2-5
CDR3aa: CASSFLALAGETQYF
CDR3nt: TGTGCCAGCAGCTTTTTAGCCCTAGCGGGAGAGACCCAGTACTTC

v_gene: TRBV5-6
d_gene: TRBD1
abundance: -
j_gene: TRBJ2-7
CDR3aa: CASSEDRGKVYEQYF
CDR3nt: TGTGCCAGCAGCGAGGACAGGGGGAAAGTCTACGAGCAGTACTTC

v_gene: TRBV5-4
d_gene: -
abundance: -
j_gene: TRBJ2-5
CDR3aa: CASSFTGREETQYF
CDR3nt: TGTGCCAGCAGCTTTACGGGCAGGGAAGAGACCCAGTACTTC

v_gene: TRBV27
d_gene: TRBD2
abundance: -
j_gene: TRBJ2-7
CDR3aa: CASSIAGGVYEQYF
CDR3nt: TGTGCCAGCAGTATAGCGGGAGGAGTGTACGAGCAGTACTTC

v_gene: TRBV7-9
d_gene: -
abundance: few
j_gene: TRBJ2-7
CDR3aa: CASSFQAEQYF
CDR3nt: TGTGCCAGCAGCTTTCAGGCAGAGCAGTACTTC

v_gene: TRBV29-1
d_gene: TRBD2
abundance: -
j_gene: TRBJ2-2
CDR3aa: CSVRGTSGSDTGELFF
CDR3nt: TGCAGCGTCAGAGGGACTAGCGGGAGTGACACCGGGGAGCTGTTTTTT

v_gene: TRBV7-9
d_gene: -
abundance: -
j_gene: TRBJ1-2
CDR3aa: CASSLNFKKNYGYTF
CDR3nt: TGTGCCAGCAGCTTAAACTTCAAGAAGAACTATGGCTACACCTTC

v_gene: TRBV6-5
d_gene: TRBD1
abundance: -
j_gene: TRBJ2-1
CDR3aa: CASSPRDSSPNEQFF
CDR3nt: TGTGCCAGCAGTCCCAGGGACAGCTCCCCCAATGAGCAGTTCTTC

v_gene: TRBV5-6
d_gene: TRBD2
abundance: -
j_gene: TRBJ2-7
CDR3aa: CASSLVLAGVHYEQYF
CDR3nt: TGTGCCAGCAGCTTGGTACTAGCGGGAGTCCATTACGAGCAGTACTTC

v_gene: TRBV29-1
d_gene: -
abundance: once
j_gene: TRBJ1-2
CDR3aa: CSALVDSPRRGYTF
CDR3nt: TGCAGCGCGTTAGTGGACAGCCCCAGGCGCGGCTACACCTTC

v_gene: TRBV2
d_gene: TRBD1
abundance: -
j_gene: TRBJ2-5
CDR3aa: CASKVGQQETQYF
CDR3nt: TGTGCCAGCAAAGTGGGACAGCAAGAGACCCAGTACTTC

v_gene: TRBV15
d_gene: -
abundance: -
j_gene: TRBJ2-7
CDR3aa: CATSRDQVGQGYSYEQYF
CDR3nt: TGTGCCACCAGCAGAGATCAAGTAGGGCAGGGCTATTCCTACGAGCAGTACTTC

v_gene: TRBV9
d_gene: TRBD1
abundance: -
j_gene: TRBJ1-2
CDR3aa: CASSVTARTGHGYTF
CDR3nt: TGTGCCAGCAGCGTAACTGCGAGGACAGGGCATGGCTACACCTTC

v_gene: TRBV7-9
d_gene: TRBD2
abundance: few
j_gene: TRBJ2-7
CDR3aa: CASSHTLADPYEQYF
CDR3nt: TGTGCCAGCAGCCACACCCTAGCGGATCCCTACGAGCAGTACTTC

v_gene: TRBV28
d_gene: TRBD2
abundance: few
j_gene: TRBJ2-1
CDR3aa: CASSLGSAGDSNEQFF
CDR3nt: TGTGCCAGCAGTTTAGGGTCAGCGGGAGATTCCAATGAGCAGTTCTTC

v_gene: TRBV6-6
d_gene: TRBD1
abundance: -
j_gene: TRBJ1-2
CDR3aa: CASNEGGTGGYGYTF
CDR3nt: TGTGCCAGCAACGAAGGAGGGACAGGGGGCTATGGCTACACCTTC

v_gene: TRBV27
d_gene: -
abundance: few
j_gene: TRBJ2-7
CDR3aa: CASSLSGAETHYEQYF
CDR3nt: TGTGCCAGCAGTTTATCGGGAGCGGAGACTCACTACGAGCAGTACTTC

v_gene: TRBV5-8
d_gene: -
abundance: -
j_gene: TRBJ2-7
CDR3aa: CASSLAGTYEQYF
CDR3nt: TGTGCCAGCAGCTTGGCAGGGACCTACGAGCAGTACTTC

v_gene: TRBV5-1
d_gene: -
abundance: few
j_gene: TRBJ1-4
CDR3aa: CASTRTGTSPEKLFF
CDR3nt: TGCGCCAGCACCCGAACCGGGACATCGCCTGAAAAACTGTTTTTT

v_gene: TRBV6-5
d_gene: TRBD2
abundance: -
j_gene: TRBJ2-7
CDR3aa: CASSSHRLASYEQYF
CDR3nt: TGTGCCAGCAGTTCCCACAGACTAGCGTCGTACGAGCAGTACTTC

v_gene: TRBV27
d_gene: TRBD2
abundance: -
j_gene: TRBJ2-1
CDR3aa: CASSLRAGGPGSYNEQFF
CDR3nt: TGTGCCAGCAGTTTGAGAGCGGGAGGGCCGGGGTCCTACAATGAGCAGTTCTTC

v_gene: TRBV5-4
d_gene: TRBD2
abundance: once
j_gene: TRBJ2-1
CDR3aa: CASSFSGRVTEQFF
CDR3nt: TGTGCCAGCAGCTTCAGCGGGAGGGTGACTGAGCAGTTCTTC

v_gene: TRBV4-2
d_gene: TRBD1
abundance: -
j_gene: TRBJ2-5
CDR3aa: CASSHRDRVQETQYF
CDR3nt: TGTGCCAGCAGCCACCGGGACAGGGTCCAGGAGACCCAGTACTTC

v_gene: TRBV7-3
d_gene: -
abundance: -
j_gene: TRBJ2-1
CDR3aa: CASSLQGRNEQFF
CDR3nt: TGTGCCAGCAGCTTACAGGGGAGAAATGAGCAGTTCTTC

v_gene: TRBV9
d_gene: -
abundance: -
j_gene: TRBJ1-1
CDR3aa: CASSVDNSQNTEAFF
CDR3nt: TGTGCCAGCAGCGTAGATAACAGCCAGAACACTGAAGCTTTCTTT

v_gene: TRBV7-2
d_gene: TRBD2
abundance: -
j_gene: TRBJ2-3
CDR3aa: CASSTFFIGGGASDTQYF
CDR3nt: TGTGCCAGCAGCACTTTCTTTATTGGGGGAGGGGCCTCAGATACGCAGTATTTT

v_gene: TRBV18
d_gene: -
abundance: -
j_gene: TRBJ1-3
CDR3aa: CASSPVQSSGNTIYF
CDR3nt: TGTGCCAGCTCACCTGTACAGAGCTCTGGAAACACCATATATTTT

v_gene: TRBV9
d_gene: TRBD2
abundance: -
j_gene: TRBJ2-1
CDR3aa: CASSARTSGSFREQFF
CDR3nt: TGTGCCAGCAGCGCCAGGACTAGCGGGAGCTTTAGGGAGCAGTTCTTC

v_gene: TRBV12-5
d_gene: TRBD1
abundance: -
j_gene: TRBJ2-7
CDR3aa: CASGPFSTGKNFSYEQYF
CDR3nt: TGTGCTAGTGGTCCCTTCTCGACAGGGAAAAACTTCTCCTACGAGCAGTACTTC

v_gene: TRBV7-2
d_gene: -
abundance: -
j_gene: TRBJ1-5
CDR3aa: CASSLVVESNQPQHF
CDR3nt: TGTGCCAGCAGCTTAGTGGTAGAGAGCAATCAGCCCCAGCATTTT

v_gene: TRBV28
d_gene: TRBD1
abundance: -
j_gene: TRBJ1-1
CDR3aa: CASSSGTGGMAFF
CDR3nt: TGTGCCAGCAGTTCCGGGACAGGGGGTATGGCTTTCTTT

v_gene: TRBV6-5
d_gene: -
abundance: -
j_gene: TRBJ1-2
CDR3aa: CASSFTWLEDSGYTF
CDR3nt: TGTGCCAGCAGTTTCACATGGTTGGAAGACTCTGGCTACACCTTC